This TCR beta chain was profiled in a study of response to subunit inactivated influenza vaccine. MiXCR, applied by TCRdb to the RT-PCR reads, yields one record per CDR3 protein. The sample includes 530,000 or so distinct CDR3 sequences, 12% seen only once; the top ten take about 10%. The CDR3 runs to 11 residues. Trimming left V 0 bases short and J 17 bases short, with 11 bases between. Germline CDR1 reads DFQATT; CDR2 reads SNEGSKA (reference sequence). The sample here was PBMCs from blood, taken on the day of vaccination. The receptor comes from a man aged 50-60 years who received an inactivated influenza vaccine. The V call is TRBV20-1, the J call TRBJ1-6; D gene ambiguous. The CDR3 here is CSAREDWGIHF. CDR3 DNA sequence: TGCAGTGCTAGAGAGGACTGGGGAATCCACTTT.